One sample yielded the 8 T cell receptor beta chains listed below, sequenced in a study of blood T cell repertoires in COVID-19. Generated by immunoSEQ multiplex PCR, the TCRdb table keeps only in-frame clones and is missing some. Of 100,000 to 150,000 clones in the sample, under 90% are singletons; the top ten hold 2% to 2.5%. The sample comprised PBMCs or T cells enriched from blood (not recorded which). Receptor source: a man aged 35-49 years with acute COVID-19.

V and J are TRBV5-1 and TRBJ1-2; 7 bases map to TRBD1. This CDR3 has 13 amino acids. V dropped 7 bases and J dropped 3; count of bases not matched to a gene: 6. Germline V gene data show CDR1 as SGHRS and CDR2 as YFSETQ. CDR3 sequence: CASSRGWDYGYTF. The CDR3 DNA reads as TGCGCCAGCTCCAGGGGGTGGGACTATGGCTACACCTTC.

J is TRBJ2-3 and V is TRBV4-2; no definite D call. The CDR3 covers 14 residues. V lost 0 bases to trimming and J lost 0 bases, with 4 bases between them. CDR1 and CDR2 (germline): LGHNA, YNFKEQ. CDR3 in DNA: TGTGCCAGCAGCCAAGAGTCTAGCACAGATACGCAGTATTTT. It encodes CASSQESSTDTQYF.

This clone was seen a few times. The chain combines TRBV5-1 with TRBJ2-7; TRBD2 might be the D (6 bases). From germline, CDR1 is SGHRS and CDR2 YFSETQ. V shed 0 bases and J shed 5 bases, with 18 bases lying between them. The CDR3 consists of 16 residues. The CDR3 reads CASSLGSREPSDEQYF. The CDR3 DNA follows: TGCGCCAGCAGCTTGGGATCCCGGGAGCCGAGCGACGAGCAGTACTTC. Together with reference TRBV5-1 and TRBJ2-7, the CDR3 gives the full variable domain: KAGVTQTPRYLIKTRGQQVTLSCSPISGHRSVSWYQQTPGQGLQFLFEYFSETQRNKGNFPGRFSGRQFSNSRSEMNVSTLELGDSALYLCASSLGSREPSDEQYFGPGTRLTVT.

This chain connects TRBV7-2 to TRBJ2-1, with TRBD2 matching 12 bases. The CDR3 runs 15 residues. The V gene end was trimmed by 7 bases and the J gene end by 6 bases; junction bases not matched to a gene: 7. Germline V lookup: CDR1 SGHTA, CDR2 FQGNSA. The CDR3 bases are TGTGCCAGCAACCAACTAGCGGGGGGATTCAATGAGCAGTTCTTC. It translates to CASNQLAGGFNEQFF.

The rearrangement uses TRBV24-1 and TRBJ1-1; D might be TRBD1 (5 bases). V was clipped by 3 bases and J by 4 bases, with 14 bases between them. The CDR3 length is 15 residues. From germline, CDR1 is KGHDR and CDR2 SFDVKD. The CDR3 reads CATSDSGGVGTEAFF. In nucleotides, the CDR3 is TGTGCCACCAGTGATAGCGGGGGGGTAGGCACTGAAGCTTTCTTT.

The chain recombines TRBV5-1 with TRBJ2-5, with TRBD2 identical over 7 bases. Germline trimming cut 3 bases from V and 4 bases from J; bases unmatched to any gene: 12. Germline V gene data show CDR1 as SGHRS and CDR2 as YFSETQ. The CDR3 spans 16 residues. This CDR3 is CASSSGLAGVGETQYF. CDR3 DNA: TGCGCCAGCAGCTCGGGGCTGGCGGGAGTGGGAGAGACCCAGTACTTC.

This chain uses TRBV9 with TRBJ2-2, with 9 bases lining up with TRBD2. CDR3 length equals 18 residues. V lost 3 bases, J lost 1 base, and 10 bases stayed unmatched. Germline V gene lookup returns CDR1 SGDLS and CDR2 YYNGEE. The CDR3 DNA is TGTGCCAGCAGCGGACCCAAGAGCGGGGGGCAGAACACCGGGGAGCTGTTTTTT. This gives the protein CASSGPKSGGQNTGELFF. The full variable domain, in which reference TRBV9 and TRBJ2-2 provide the parts outside the CDR3, is DSGVTQTPKHLITATGQRVTLRCSPRSGDLSVYWYQQSLDQGLQFLIQYYNGEERAKGNILERFSAQQFPDLHSELNLSSLELGDSALYFCASSGPKSGGQNTGELFFGEGSRLTVL.

This sequence joins TRBV19 and TRBJ1-2, with 7 bases fitting TRBD1. The CDR3 totals 14 residues. CDR1 LNHDA and CDR2 SQIVND come from the germline V gene (reference sequence). The V and J ends lost 1 base and 4 bases, in that order; junction bases with no gene match: 3. DNA of the CDR3: TGTGCCAGTAGTATAGTCCCAGGGGGCTATGGCTACACCTTC. As protein: CASSIVPGGYGYTF.